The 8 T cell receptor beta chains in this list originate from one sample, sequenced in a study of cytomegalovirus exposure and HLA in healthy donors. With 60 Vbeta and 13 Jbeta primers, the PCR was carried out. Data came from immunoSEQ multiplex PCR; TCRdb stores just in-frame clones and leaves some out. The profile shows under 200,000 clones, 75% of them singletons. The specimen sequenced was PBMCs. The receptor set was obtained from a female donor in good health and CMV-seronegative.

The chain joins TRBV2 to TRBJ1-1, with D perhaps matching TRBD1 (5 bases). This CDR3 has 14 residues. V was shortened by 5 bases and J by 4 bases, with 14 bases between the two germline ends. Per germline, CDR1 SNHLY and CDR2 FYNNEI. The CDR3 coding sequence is TGTGCCAGCAGTACCCTTGGGGGGGGCACTGAAGCTTTCTTT. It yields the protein CASSTLGGGTEAFF. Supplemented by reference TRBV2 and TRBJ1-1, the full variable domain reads EPEVTQTPSHQVTQMGQEVILRCVPISNHLYFYWYRQILGQKVEFLVSFYNNEISEKSEIFDDQFSVERPDGSNFTLKIRSTKLEDSAMYFCASSTLGGGTEAFFGQGTRLTVV.

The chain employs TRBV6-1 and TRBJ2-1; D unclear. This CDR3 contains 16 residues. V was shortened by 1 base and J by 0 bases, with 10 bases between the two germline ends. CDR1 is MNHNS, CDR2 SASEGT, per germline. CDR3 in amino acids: CASSEGFGRSYNEQFF. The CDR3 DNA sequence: TGTGCCAGCAGTGAAGGGTTCGGTCGCTCCTACAATGAGCAGTTCTTC.

As DNA, the CDR3 is TGTGCCAGCAGCTCCTTTGGCGGGGGGGCATACAATGAGCAGTTCTTC. Amino acid sequence: CASSSFGGGAYNEQFF. The chain couples TRBV7-2 to TRBJ2-1; 9 bases match TRBD2. V was clipped by 4 bases and J by 4 bases; unmatched bases: 8. This CDR3 region has 16 residues. Germline V gene sequence: CDR1 SGHTA, CDR2 FQGNSA.

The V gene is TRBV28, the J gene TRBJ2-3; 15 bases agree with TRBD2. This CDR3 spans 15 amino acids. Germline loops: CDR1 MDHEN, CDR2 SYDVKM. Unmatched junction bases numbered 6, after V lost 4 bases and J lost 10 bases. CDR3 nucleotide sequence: TGTGCCAGCAGTTCCGGGACTAGCGGGGGGTGGGCGCAGTATTTT. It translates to CASSSGTSGGWAQYF.

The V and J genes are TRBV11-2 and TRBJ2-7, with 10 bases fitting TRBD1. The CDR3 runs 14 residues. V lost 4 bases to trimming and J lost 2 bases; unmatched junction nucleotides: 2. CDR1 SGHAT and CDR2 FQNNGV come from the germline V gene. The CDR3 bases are TGTGCCAGCAGCTGGGACAGGGGTCCCTACGAGCAGTACTTC. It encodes CASSWDRGPYEQYF.

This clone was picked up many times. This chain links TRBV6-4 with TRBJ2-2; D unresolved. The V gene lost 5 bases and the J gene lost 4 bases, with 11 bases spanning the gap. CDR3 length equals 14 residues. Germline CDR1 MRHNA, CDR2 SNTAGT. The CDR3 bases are TGTGCCAGCAGTCCTAGTTACACCACCGGGGAGCTGTTTTTT. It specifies CASSPSYTTGELFF.

CDR3 coding DNA: TGTGCCAGCACGGAAGACAGGGGCAGCAATCAGCCCCAGCATTTT. It encodes CASTEDRGSNQPQHF. The rearrangement joins TRBV18 to TRBJ1-5, with TRBD1 matching 8 bases. Per the germline V gene, CDR1 is KGHSH and CDR2 is LQKENI. The V segment lost 8 bases and the J segment 1 base; nucleotides outside the gene matches: 7. The CDR3 covers 15 residues.

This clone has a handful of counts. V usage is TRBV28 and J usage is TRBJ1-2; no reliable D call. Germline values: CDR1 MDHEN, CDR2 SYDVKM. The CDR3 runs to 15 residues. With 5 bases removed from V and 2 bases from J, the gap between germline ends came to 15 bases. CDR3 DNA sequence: TGTGCCAGCAGTGAGGCGCTCACTTTCAACTATGGCTACACCTTC. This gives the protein CASSEALTFNYGYTF.